A single T cell receptor (beta chain) is shown here with its context. The CDR3 spans 18 residues. Per germline, CDR1 SGHTA and CDR2 FQGTGA. The V gene end was trimmed by 2 bases and the J gene end by 5 bases; junction bases not matched to a gene: 12. The data were obtained in a study of blood T cell repertoires in COVID-19. Study in general: Samples came from the United States, Italy and Spain, spanning acute and convalescent COVID-19.

In the original processing: Nucleated cell number was recorded as an estimate derived from reference gene primer amplification. The method was immunoSEQ multiplex PCR; TCRdb's version includes in-frame clones alone and lacks a portion of them. The V and J calls and clone size were taken over from that table, and D and trimming were inferred from the DNA. The table has approximately 330,000 clones, 87% seen once. The V and J genes are TRBV7-3 and TRBJ2-7, with 13 bases fitting TRBD2. The receptor was derived from a man in his thirties or forties with COVID-19, enrolled during active disease. The sample taken for sequencing was peripheral blood. The CDR3 nucleotides read TGTGCCAGCAGCTTATTTCCCGGGACTAGCGGGACCCCCCACGAGCAGTACTTC. This encodes CASSLFPGTSGTPHEQYF.